One T cell receptor (beta chain) is described in this entry. This sample stems from a study of T cell changes during pregnancy in multiple sclerosis. The table came from immunoSEQ multiplex PCR; TCRdb's copy has only in-frame clones and leaves some out. Among over 80,000 clones listed, 90% were seen once. This sample comprised peripheral blood, obtained in the second trimester of pregnancy. The TCR comes from a female donor in good health, enrolled as a control in a pregnancy study.

The CDR3 is CASSFGTSGVNNEQFF. CDR3 bases: TGTGCCAGCAGTTTCGGGACTAGCGGGGTGAACAATGAGCAGTTCTTC. V gene TRBV6-5 combines with J gene TRBJ2-1, with 13 bases lining up with TRBD2. Germline V lookup: CDR1 MNHEY, CDR2 SVGAGI. J was trimmed by 5 bases and V by 4 bases; bases with no gene match: 5. The CDR3 length is 16 residues.